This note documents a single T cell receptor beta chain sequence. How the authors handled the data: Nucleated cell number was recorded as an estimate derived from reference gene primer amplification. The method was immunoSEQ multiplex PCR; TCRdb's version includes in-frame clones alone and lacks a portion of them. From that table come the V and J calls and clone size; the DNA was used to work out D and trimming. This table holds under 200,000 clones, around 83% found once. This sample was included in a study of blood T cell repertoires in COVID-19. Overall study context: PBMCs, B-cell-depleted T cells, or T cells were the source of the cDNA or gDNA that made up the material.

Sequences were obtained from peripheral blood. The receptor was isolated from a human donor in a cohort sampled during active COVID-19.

The DNA for the CDR3 is TGTGCCACCAGCAAGGCGGGGTATGGCTACACCTTC. This sequence encodes CATSKAGYGYTF. V is TRBV15 and J is TRBJ1-2; D unresolved. The V end was cut by 4 bases, the J end by 5 bases, with 8 bases between. The CDR3 is 12 amino acids. CDR1 is LNHNV, CDR2 YYDKDF, per germline (reference sequence).